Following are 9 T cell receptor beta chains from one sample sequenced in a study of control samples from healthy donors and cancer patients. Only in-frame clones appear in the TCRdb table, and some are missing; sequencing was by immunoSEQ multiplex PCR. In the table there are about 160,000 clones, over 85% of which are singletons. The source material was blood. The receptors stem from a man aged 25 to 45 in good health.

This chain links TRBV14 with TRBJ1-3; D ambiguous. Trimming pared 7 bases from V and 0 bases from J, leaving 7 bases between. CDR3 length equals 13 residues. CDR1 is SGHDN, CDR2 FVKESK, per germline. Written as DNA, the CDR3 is TGTGCCAGCACCGGTAGCTCTGGAAACACCATATATTTT. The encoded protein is CASTGSSGNTIYF.

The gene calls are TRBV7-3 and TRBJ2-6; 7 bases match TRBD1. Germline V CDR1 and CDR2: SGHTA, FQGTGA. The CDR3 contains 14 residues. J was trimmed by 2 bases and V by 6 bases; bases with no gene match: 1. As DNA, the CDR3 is TGTGCCAGCAGTCAGGGGGCTGGGGCCAACGTCCTGACTTTC. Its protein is CASSQGAGANVLTF.

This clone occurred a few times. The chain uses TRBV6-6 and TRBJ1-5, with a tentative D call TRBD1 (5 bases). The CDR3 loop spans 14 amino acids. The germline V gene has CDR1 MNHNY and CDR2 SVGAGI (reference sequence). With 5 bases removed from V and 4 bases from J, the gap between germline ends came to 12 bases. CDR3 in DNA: TGTGCCAGCAGTGACGTGGGGGATAATCAGCCCCAGCATTTT. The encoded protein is CASSDVGDNQPQHF.

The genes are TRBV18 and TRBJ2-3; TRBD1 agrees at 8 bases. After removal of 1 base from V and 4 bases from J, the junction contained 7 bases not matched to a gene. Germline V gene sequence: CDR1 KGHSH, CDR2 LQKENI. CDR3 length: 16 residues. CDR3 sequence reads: CASSPRSGGASDTQYF. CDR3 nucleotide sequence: TGTGCCAGCTCACCACGGTCAGGGGGCGCGTCAGATACGCAGTATTTT.

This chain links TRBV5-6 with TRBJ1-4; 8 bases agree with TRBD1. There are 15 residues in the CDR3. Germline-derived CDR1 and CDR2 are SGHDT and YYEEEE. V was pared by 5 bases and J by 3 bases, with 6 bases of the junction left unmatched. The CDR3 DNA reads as TGTGCCAGCAGTCTCCGGGACAGGCCTAATGAAAAACTGTTTTTT. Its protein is CASSLRDRPNEKLFF.

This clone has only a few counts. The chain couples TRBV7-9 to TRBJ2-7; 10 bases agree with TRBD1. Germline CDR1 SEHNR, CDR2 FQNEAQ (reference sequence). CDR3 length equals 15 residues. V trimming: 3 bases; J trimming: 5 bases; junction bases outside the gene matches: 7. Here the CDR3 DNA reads TGTGCCAGCAGCTTCCGGGACAGGGGTTTCGACGAGCAGTACTTC. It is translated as CASSFRDRGFDEQYF.

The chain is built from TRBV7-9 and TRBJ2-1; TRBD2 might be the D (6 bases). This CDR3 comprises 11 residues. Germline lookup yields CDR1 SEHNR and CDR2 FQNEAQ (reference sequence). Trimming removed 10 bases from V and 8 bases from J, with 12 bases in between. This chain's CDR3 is CATVQRDEQFF. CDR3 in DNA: TGTGCCACCGTACAGCGGGATGAGCAGTTCTTC.

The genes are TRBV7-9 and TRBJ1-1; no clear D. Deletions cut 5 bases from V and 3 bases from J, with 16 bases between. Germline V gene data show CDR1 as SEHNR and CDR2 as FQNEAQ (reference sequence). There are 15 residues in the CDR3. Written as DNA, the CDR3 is TGTGCCAGCAGCGATAACGACCGCGGCCACACTGAAGCTTTCTTT. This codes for CASSDNDRGHTEAFF.

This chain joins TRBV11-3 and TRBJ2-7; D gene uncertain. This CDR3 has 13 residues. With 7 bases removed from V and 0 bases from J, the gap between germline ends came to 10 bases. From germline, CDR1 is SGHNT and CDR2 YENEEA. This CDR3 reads CASKLTRSYEQYF. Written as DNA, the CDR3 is TGTGCCAGCAAGCTGACGCGCTCCTACGAGCAGTACTTC.